One and the same sample provided the 24 T cell receptor beta chains below, sequenced in a study of molecular identifiers for immune sequencing clone quantification. TCRdb re-called the PCR reads through MiXCR, storing one row per CDR3 protein. The sample holds roughly 93,000 distinct CDR3 sequences, around 20% seen once. The sequencing sample was made of naive CD8+ T cells from blood, with Jurkat cell RNA spiked in. Documented subset: FACS-sorted CD8+CD4-CCR7+CD45RA+ naive T cells. These receptors were collected from a human donor in good health. Some libraries in this study had Jurkat cell RNA spiked in.

Of note for this clonotype: This may arise from a read error, as a much more abundant clone is one base away. The V and J genes are TRBV5-3 and TRBJ1-5, with unresolved D. TRBV5-3 is known as an ORF, though its function is uncertain. This CDR3 region has 12 residues. The CDR3 DNA reads as TGTGCCAGCAGCCTGACGGGTCAGCCCCGGCATTTT. It codes for CASSLTGQPRHF.

This clonotype came up many times. This chain links TRBV11-2 with TRBJ2-2; 9 nucleotides agree with TRBD1. CDR3 length equals 18 residues. Germline V CDR1 and CDR2: SGHAT, FQNNGV. After removal of 4 bases from V and 6 bases from J, the junction contained 15 bases not matched to a gene. CDR3 DNA sequence: TGTGCCAGCAGCTCTCCCGGGACAGGGTCCGTTGGGGCCGGGGAGCTGTTTTTT. Protein sequence: CASSSPGTGSVGAGELFF. Drawing the rest from reference TRBV11-2 and TRBJ2-2, the complete variable domain is EAGVAQSPRYKIIEKRQSVAFWCNPISGHATLYWYQQILGQGPKLLIQFQNNGVVDDSQLPKDRFSAERLKGVDSTLKIQPAKLEDSAVYLCASSSPGTGSVGAGELFFGEGSRLTVL.

To note about this clonotype: One base away lies a much larger clone, so this may be a sequencing read error. The chain carries TRBV27 and TRBJ2-1; D is undetermined. The CDR3 consists of 13 residues. Germline CDR1 is MNHEY and CDR2 is SMNVEV (reference sequence). This CDR3 is CASSAIPHNEQCF. CDR3 DNA: TGTGCCAGCAGCGCGATCCCGCACAATGAGCAGTGCTTC.

This clonotype was picked up many times. The chain combines TRBV20-1 with TRBJ2-2, with D tentatively TRBD1 (6 bases). In germline, CDR1 is DFQATT, CDR2 SNEGSKA (reference sequence). The CDR3 contains 12 residues. The CDR3 nucleotides are TGCAGCCCAGAGGGGGACACCGGGGAGCTGTTTTTT. It specifies CSPEGDTGELFF.

The DNA of the CDR3 is TGTGCCAGCAGTTTAAGGTCGTTTCCTAAATACAATGAGCAGTTCTTC. Translation gives CASSLRSFPKYNEQFF. The chain recombines TRBV27 with TRBJ2-1; D remains unclear. The CDR3 loop spans 16 amino acids. Trimming left V 2 bases short and J 4 bases short, with 15 bases between. Germline V gene sequence: CDR1 MNHEY, CDR2 SMNVEV (reference sequence).

V usage is TRBV4-3 and J usage is TRBJ2-1; 7 nucleotides line up with TRBD2. J gave up 0 bases and V 0 bases, and 8 bases lay outside the gene matches. Germline CDR1 is LGHNA and CDR2 is YSLEER. This CDR3 is 18 amino acids long. The CDR3 here is CASSQDRAGDLSYNEQFF. The CDR3 DNA is TGCGCCAGCAGCCAAGATAGGGCGGGGGACCTCTCCTACAATGAGCAGTTCTTC.

Many counts were recorded for this clonotype. The chain joins TRBV6-6 to TRBJ1-6; 9 bases line up with TRBD1. The CDR3 sequence is 19 residues long. J was trimmed by 0 bases and V by 2 bases; bases with no gene match: 8. Germline-derived CDR1 and CDR2 are MNHNY and SVGAGI (reference sequence). CDR3 in DNA: TGTGCCAGCAGTTACCCCCGGGACAGGGAGACCTCCTATAATTCACCCCTCCACTTT. Encoded protein: CASSYPRDRETSYNSPLHF.

This clonotype has a single count. A much larger clone sits a single nucleotide away, making a read error possible. V gene TRBV19 combines with J gene TRBJ2-3; the D is unclear. CDR1 and CDR2 (germline): LNHDA, SQIVND (reference sequence). The CDR3 covers 12 residues. The CDR3 loop reads CASSMSTDTQCF. CDR3 coding DNA: TGTGCCAGTAGTATGAGCACAGATACGCAGTGTTTT.

At least ten counts were recorded for this clonotype. This rearrangement joins TRBV29-1 to TRBJ2-7; D ambiguous. Germline CDR1 reads SQVTM; CDR2 reads ANQGSEA. This CDR3 region has 10 residues. The V and J ends lost 4 bases and 4 bases respectively, with 5 bases between them. As DNA, the CDR3 is TGCAGCGTTGCCGAATACGAGCAGTACTTC. Translating it yields CSVAEYEQYF.

Many counts were recorded for this clonotype. J is TRBJ2-7 and V is TRBV7-9, with TRBD1 matching 8 bases. V dropped 5 bases and J dropped 7; count of bases not matched to a gene: 10. The CDR3 contains 14 residues. In germline, CDR1 is SEHNR, CDR2 FQNEAQ (reference sequence). The CDR3 is CASSPRDRLREQYF. DNA of the CDR3: TGTGCCAGCAGCCCGCGGGACAGGTTGAGGGAGCAGTACTTC.

This clonotype came up many times. V usage is TRBV2 and J usage is TRBJ2-5, with D perhaps TRBD1 (6 bases). Trimming took off 6 bases at V and 2 bases at J, with 16 bases between the two ends. This CDR3 region has 15 residues. CDR1 SNHLY and CDR2 FYNNEI come from the germline V gene. The CDR3 sequence is CASSAWTAKQETQYF. CDR3 coding DNA: TGTGCCAGCAGCGCTTGGACAGCCAAGCAAGAGACCCAGTACTTC. The variable domain in full, with the rest retrieved from reference TRBV2 and TRBJ2-5, is EPEVTQTPSHQVTQMGQEVILRCVPISNHLYFYWYRQILGQKVEFLVSFYNNEISEKSEIFDDQFSVERPDGSNFTLKIRSTKLEDSAMYFCASSAWTAKQETQYFGPGTRLLVL.

This rearrangement joins TRBV12-3 or TRBV12-4 to TRBJ2-5, with a possible D match to TRBD1 (5 bases). This CDR3 has 16 residues. V lost 3 bases to trimming and J lost 1 base, with 15 bases between them. In DNA, the CDR3 is TGTGCCAGCAGTTTTCTCATAGCAGGGCCCCAAGAGACCCAGTACTTC. Its protein is CASSFLIAGPQETQYF.

The V call is TRBV4-3, the J call TRBJ2-3; D gene uncertain. V lost 4 bases to trimming and J lost 2 bases, with 25 bases between them. CDR1 is LGHNA, CDR2 YSLEER, per germline. The CDR3 length is 19 residues. The DNA for the CDR3 is TGCGCCAGCAGCCGAGATCCCGTCTGGAGTGCCCCACTCACAGATACGCAGTATTTT. It encodes CASSRDPVWSAPLTDTQYF.

This clonotype was counted ten times or more. One end of the junction is discordant with germline, which a read error may explain. The rearrangement uses TRBV20-1 and TRBJ2-5, with a tentative D call TRBD2 (5 bases). Germline V gene lookup returns CDR1 DFQATT and CDR2 SNEGSKA (reference sequence). This CDR3 is built from 12 residues. The CDR3, as DNA: TGCAGTGCAAGAGAGCTAGCAGAGACCCAGTACTTC. Amino acids: CSARELAETQYF.

The rearrangement links TRBV12-3 or TRBV12-4 to TRBJ2-3; D remains unclear. The V gene lost 2 bases and the J gene lost 6 bases, with 15 bases spanning the gap. The CDR3 has 15 residues. The CDR3 DNA follows: TGTGCCAGCAGTTTATGGGCAATCAGTTCCGATACGCAGTATTTT. Protein product: CASSLWAISSDTQYF.

This clonotype was counted ten times or more. The chain carries TRBV6-6 and TRBJ2-2; D is unclear. This CDR3 has 14 residues. The germline V and J ends were trimmed by 0 bases and 5 bases, with 7 bases remaining between them. Germline CDR1 is MNHNY and CDR2 is SVGAGI (reference sequence). The CDR3 spells CASSYSRDTGELFF. In nucleotides, the CDR3 is TGTGCCAGCAGTTACTCGCGCGATACCGGGGAGCTGTTTTTT.

This clonotype came up many times. V is TRBV6-2 or TRBV6-3 and J is TRBJ2-2; D possibly corresponds to TRBD1 (6 bases). This CDR3 has 14 amino acids. Trimming left V 6 bases short and J 1 base short, with 9 bases between. The germline CDR1 and CDR2 sequences are MNHEY and SVGEGT. CDR3 residues: CASREGGNTGELFF. In DNA, the CDR3 is TGTGCCAGCAGAGAAGGGGGGAACACCGGGGAGCTGTTTTTT.

The rearrangement uses TRBV18 and TRBJ2-4; 7 bases line up with TRBD1. Trimming removed 4 bases from V and 2 bases from J; junction bases left unmatched: 5. The germline CDR1 and CDR2 sequences are KGHSH and LQKENI. The CDR3 consists of 15 residues. In DNA form, the CDR3 reads TGTGCCAGCTCACGGGGACAGCCTCCCAAAAACATTCAGTACTTC. It is translated as CASSRGQPPKNIQYF.

In this sample, this clonotype turned up many times. The J gene is TRBJ2-1, the V gene TRBV19; D is uncertain. This CDR3 has 13 residues. The ends were cut back, 7 bases at V and 0 bases at J, with 7 bases in the middle. Germline values: CDR1 LNHDA, CDR2 SQIVND (reference sequence). As DNA, the CDR3 is TGTGCCAGTACCCAGAGCTCCTACAATGAGCAGTTCTTC. Amino acids: CASTQSSYNEQFF. Based on the CDR3 plus reference TRBV19 and TRBJ2-1, the full variable domain is DGGITQSPKYLFRKEGQNVTLSCEQNLNHDAMYWYRQDPGQGLRLIYYSQIVNDFQKGDIAEGYSVSREKKESFPLTVTSAQKNPTAFYLCASTQSSYNEQFFGPGTRLTVL.

This clonotype was observed at least ten times. The chain couples TRBV21-1 to TRBJ1-1; the table calls TRBD1, which could not be checked here. TRBV21-1 is listed as a pseudogene. The CDR3 extends over 13 amino acids. CDR3 DNA sequence: TGTGCCAGCAGACAGGGCTGGAACACTGAAGCTTTCTTT. Its protein is CASRQGWNTEAFF.

This clonotype was recorded many times. This sequence joins TRBV20-1 and TRBJ2-5; D may be TRBD2 (6 bases). With 1 base removed from V and 7 bases from J, the gap between germline ends came to 13 bases. Germline lookup yields CDR1 DFQATT and CDR2 SNEGSKA (reference sequence). The CDR3 has 13 amino acids. CDR3 nucleotides: TGCAGTGCTAGAGGGGGACTCTCCTGGACCCAGTACTTC. It translates to CSARGGLSWTQYF.

The sample holds many counts of this clonotype. The V and J genes are TRBV2 and TRBJ2-7, with TRBD1 matching over 7 bases. There are 14 residues in the CDR3. From germline, CDR1 is SNHLY and CDR2 FYNNEI. The V segment lost 3 bases and the J segment 2 bases; nucleotides outside the gene matches: 4. The CDR3 nucleotides are TGTGCCAGCAGTGACCCCGACAGGGCCTACGAGCAGTACTTC. Its protein is CASSDPDRAYEQYF.

This clonotype was recorded many times. J is TRBJ1-1 and V is TRBV2, with D perhaps matching TRBD1 (6 bases). Germline loops: CDR1 SNHLY, CDR2 FYNNEI. The CDR3 is made up of 14 amino acids. With 2 bases removed from V and 4 bases from J, the gap between germline ends came to 11 bases. CDR3 nucleotides: TGTGCCAGCAGTGAACTGCAGGGGAGCACTGAAGCTTTCTTT. Protein: CASSELQGSTEAFF. Full variable domain (outside the CDR3, taken from reference TRBV2 and TRBJ1-1): EPEVTQTPSHQVTQMGQEVILRCVPISNHLYFYWYRQILGQKVEFLVSFYNNEISEKSEIFDDQFSVERPDGSNFTLKIRSTKLEDSAMYFCASSELQGSTEAFFGQGTRLTVV.

This clonotype was observed many times. V gene TRBV4-1 combines with J gene TRBJ2-2; D is perhaps TRBD2 (6 bases). The CDR3 consists of 16 residues. The V and J ends lost 0 bases and 4 bases respectively, with 12 bases between them. CDR1 and CDR2 (germline): MGHRA, YSYEKL. The CDR3 DNA follows: TGCGCCAGCAGCCAAGACAGAGCGGGTCTCACCGGGGAGCTGTTTTTT. This encodes CASSQDRAGLTGELFF.